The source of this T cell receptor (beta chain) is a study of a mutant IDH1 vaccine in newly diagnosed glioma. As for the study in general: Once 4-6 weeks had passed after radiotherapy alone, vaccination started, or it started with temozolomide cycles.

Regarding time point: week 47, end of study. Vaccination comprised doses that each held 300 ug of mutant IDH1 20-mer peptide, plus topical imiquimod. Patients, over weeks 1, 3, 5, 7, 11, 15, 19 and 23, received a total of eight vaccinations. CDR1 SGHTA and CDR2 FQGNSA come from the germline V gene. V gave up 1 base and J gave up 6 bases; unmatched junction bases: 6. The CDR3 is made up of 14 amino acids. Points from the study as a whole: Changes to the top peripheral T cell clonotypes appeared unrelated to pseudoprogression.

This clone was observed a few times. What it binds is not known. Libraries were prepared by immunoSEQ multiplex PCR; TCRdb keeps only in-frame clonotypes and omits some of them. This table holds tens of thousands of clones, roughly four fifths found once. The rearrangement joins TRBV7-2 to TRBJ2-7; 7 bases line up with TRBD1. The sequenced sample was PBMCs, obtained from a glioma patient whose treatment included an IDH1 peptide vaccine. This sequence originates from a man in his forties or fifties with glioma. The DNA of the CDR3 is TGTGCCAGCAGCTTAGACAACAGGGGCCGCGAGCAGTACTTC. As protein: CASSLDNRGREQYF.